This TCR beta chain comes out of a study of identifying expanded T cells in peripheral blood. CDR1 SGHVS and CDR2 FNYEAQ come from the germline V gene. The junction had 10 bases not matched to a gene; V was cut back by 5 bases and J by 5 bases. The CDR3 spans 15 residues. Using immunoSEQ multiplex PCR, the repertoire was profiled, and TCRdb retains in-frame clones only, with some absent. The sample includes about 97,000 clones, approximately 88% of them seen just once. Specimen: blood. The TCR comes from a person aged 18 to 75 in good health. The rearrangement links TRBV7-6 to TRBJ2-5; 8 positions match TRBD1. The CDR3, as DNA: TGTGCCAGCAGCACTCTGACAGGGGTGGGGGAGACCCAGTACTTC. As protein: CASSTLTGVGETQYF.